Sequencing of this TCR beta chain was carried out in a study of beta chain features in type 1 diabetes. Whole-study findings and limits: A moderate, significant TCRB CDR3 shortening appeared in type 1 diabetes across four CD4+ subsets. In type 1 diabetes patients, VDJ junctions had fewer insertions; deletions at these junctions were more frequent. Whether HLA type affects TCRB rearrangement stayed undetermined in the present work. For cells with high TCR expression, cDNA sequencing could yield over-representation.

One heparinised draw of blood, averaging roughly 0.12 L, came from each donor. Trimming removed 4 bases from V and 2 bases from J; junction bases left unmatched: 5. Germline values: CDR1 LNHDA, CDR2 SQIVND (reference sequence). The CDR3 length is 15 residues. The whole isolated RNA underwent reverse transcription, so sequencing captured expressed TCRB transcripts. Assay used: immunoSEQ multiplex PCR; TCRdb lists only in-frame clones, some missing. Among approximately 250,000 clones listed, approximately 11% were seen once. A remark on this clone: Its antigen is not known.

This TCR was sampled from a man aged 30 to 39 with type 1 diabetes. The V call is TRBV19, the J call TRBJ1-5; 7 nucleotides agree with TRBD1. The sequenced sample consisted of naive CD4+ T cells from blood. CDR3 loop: CASSTRGQGNQPQHF. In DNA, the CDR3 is TGTGCCAGTAGTACCCGAGGACAGGGCAATCAGCCCCAGCATTTT. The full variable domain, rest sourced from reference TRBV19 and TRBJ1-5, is DGGITQSPKYLFRKEGQNVTLSCEQNLNHDAMYWYRQDPGQGLRLIYYSQIVNDFQKGDIAEGYSVSREKKESFPLTVTSAQKNPTAFYLCASSTRGQGNQPQHFGDGTRLSIL.